Below are 27 T cell receptor beta chains sequenced from a single sample in a study of T cells in Graves' hyperthyroidism and ophthalmopathy (dated by TCRdb to the late 2010s). Libraries were built with multiplex PCR. For sequencing, an Illumina HiSeq 2000 was employed. The TCR beta CDR3 regions were amplified from RNA transcripts. The TCR CDR3 was subjected to a first round of RT-PCR using the HTBI primer set and the Qiagen OneStep RT-PCR kit. TCRdb's own reprocessing of the public reads used fastp at Q25 and MiXCR and kept productive beta chains. A single entry per CDR3 protein holds the most common genes and DNA from its merged rows. Counted in this sample were approximately 610,000 distinct CDR3 sequences; 16% of them appeared once. Jointly, the top ten make up about 18% of the sample. Input material: blood. These receptors were taken from a woman in her late teens or twenties with Graves' hyperthyroidism.

This clonotype was counted between two and nine times. V and J are TRBV25-1 and TRBJ1-2; tentative D call: TRBD1 (5 bases). CDR3 length: 16 residues. V was pared by 5 bases and J by 2 bases, with 18 bases between. CDR1 MGHDK and CDR2 SYGVNS come from the germline V gene. CDR3 sequence: CASSRGAGPSNYGYTF. Written as DNA, the CDR3 is TGTGCCAGCAGTCGAGGGGCCGGCCCCTCCAACTATGGCTACACCTTC.

In this sample, this clonotype turned up once. This rearrangement joins TRBV7-8 to TRBJ1-4; D is unresolved. This CDR3 comprises 17 residues. V was pared by 6 bases and J by 4 bases, with 21 bases between. Germline V gene sequence: CDR1 SGHVS, CDR2 FQNEAQ. CDR3 amino acids: CASRPSPFSKINEKLFF. As DNA, the CDR3 is TGTGCCAGCAGGCCCTCCCCCTTCAGCAAGATTAATGAAAAACTGTTTTTT.

The rearrangement joins TRBV28 to TRBJ1-2, with unresolved D. Germline loops: CDR1 MDHEN, CDR2 SYDVKM. The CDR3 consists of 13 residues. With 4 bases removed from V and 4 bases from J, the gap between germline ends came to 10 bases. CDR3 in DNA: TGTGCCAGCAGTTCCCCGACCATCTATGGCTACACCTTC. This codes for CASSSPTIYGYTF.

This clonotype turned up a few times. The V and J genes are TRBV4-3 and TRBJ2-5; D may correspond to TRBD1 or TRBD2 (5 bases each). The CDR3 sequence is 14 residues long. Per germline, CDR1 LGHNA and CDR2 YSLEER. Trimming took off 1 base at V and 7 bases at J, with 13 bases between the two ends. The CDR3 nucleotides are TGCGCCAGCAGCCAAGTGGGAGCCCAGGGGACCCAGTACTTC. Amino acid sequence: CASSQVGAQGTQYF.

The chain recombines TRBV20-1 with TRBJ2-5, with D uncertain. Trimming stripped 2 bases from V and 2 bases from J, with 15 bases between. Germline V lookup: CDR1 DFQATT, CDR2 SNEGSKA (reference sequence). The CDR3 consists of 15 residues. CDR3: CSARRTATIQETQYF. The CDR3 nucleotides read TGCAGTGCTAGAAGGACGGCGACAATTCAAGAGACCCAGTACTTC.

The rearrangement links TRBV12-3 or TRBV12-4 to TRBJ2-5, with 7 bases lining up with TRBD1. The CDR3 contains 14 residues. The J segment lost 2 bases and the V segment lost 8 bases, leaving 8 bases of the junction unmatched. The CDR3 protein is CASPGGQLQETQYF. The CDR3 nucleotides are TGTGCCAGCCCAGGGGGACAGCTTCAAGAGACCCAGTACTTC.

The rearrangement links TRBV2 to TRBJ2-2, with D possibly matching TRBD1 (5 bases). CDR3 size: 11 residues. The V and J ends lost 5 bases and 14 bases respectively, with 12 bases between them. Germline V lookup: CDR1 SNHLY, CDR2 FYNNEI. CDR3 in DNA: TGTGCCAGCAGTCGCCGACAGAGTCTGTTTTTT. It translates to CASSRRQSLFF.

This chain joins TRBV7-6 and TRBJ2-2, with 8 bases fitting TRBD1. Per the germline V gene, CDR1 is SGHVS and CDR2 is FNYEAQ. Trimming cost V 10 bases and J 7 bases; bases outside gene matches: 8. The CDR3 sequence is 13 residues long. CDR3 bases: TGTGCCACCAAAGGACAGGGCGGCGGGGAGCTGTTTTTT. It codes for CATKGQGGGELFF.

The table lists this clonotype with a few counts. This chain links TRBV10-2 with TRBJ2-7; TRBD2 matches 7 bases. The length of the CDR3 is 15 residues. Germline V CDR1 and CDR2: WSHSY, SAAADI. The trim removed 2 bases at V and 5 bases at J, leaving 9 bases unmatched. The CDR3 here is CASSERRLAVNEQYF. In DNA, the CDR3 is TGCGCCAGCAGTGAGCGTCGGCTAGCGGTCAACGAGCAGTACTTC.

As DNA, the CDR3 is TGCGCCAGCAGCCAACGTCGGCGGGAGTCCTACAATGAGCAGTTCTTC. This translates into CASSQRRRESYNEQFF. The chain combines TRBV4-1 with TRBJ2-1; 7 bases fit TRBD2. The length of the CDR3 is 16 residues. The germline CDR1 and CDR2 sequences are MGHRA and YSYEKL. Trimming cost V 2 bases and J 1 base; bases outside gene matches: 5.

This clonotype has ten or more counts. Written as DNA, the CDR3 is TGTGCCAGCAGCTTAGACCTCAGGTCCGACGAGCAGTACTTC. It codes for CASSLDLRSDEQYF. The chain uses TRBV11-2 and TRBJ2-7; D is ambiguous. This CDR3 is 14 amino acids long. V was shortened by 0 bases and J by 5 bases, with 11 bases between the two germline ends. The germline CDR1 and CDR2 sequences are SGHAT and FQNNGV.

This clonotype was observed a few times. This rearrangement joins TRBV2 to TRBJ1-5; perhaps TRBD1 as D (5 bases). Trimming pared 7 bases from V and 4 bases from J, leaving 14 bases between. The CDR3 extends over 14 amino acids. Looked up from germline, CDR1 is SNHLY and CDR2 is FYNNEI. The CDR3 here is CASKEGQLNQPQHF. The DNA of the CDR3 is TGTGCCAGCAAGGAGGGGCAGCTGAATCAGCCCCAGCATTTT.

This clonotype was seen ten or more times. DNA of the CDR3: TGTGCCAGCAGCAAACAGGGTTCAGAAGAGACCCAGTACTTC. Its translation is CASSKQGSEETQYF. J is TRBJ2-5 and V is TRBV11-2, with D perhaps matching TRBD1 (6 bases). The CDR3 runs 14 residues. V gave up 5 bases and J gave up 3 bases, with 13 bases separating them. CDR1 and CDR2 (germline): SGHAT, FQNNGV.

This clonotype was seen at least ten times. The chain carries TRBV13 and TRBJ2-7; 13 bases match TRBD2. Per germline, CDR1 PRHDT and CDR2 FYEKMQ (reference sequence). This CDR3 is 18 amino acids long. Trimming cost V 2 bases and J 2 bases; bases outside gene matches: 9. CDR3 sequence: CASSLWVPGLAGAYEQYF. CDR3 coding DNA: TGTGCCAGCAGCTTATGGGTCCCCGGACTAGCGGGAGCCTACGAGCAGTACTTC.

The V gene is TRBV10-3, the J gene TRBJ2-7; the D is unclear. Trimming left V 4 bases short and J 3 bases short, with 10 bases between. The CDR3 has 13 amino acids. Germline V CDR1 and CDR2: ENHRY, SYGVKD. This CDR3 reads CAISGTSSYEQYF. CDR3 sequence (DNA): TGTGCCATCAGTGGGACGTCGAGCTACGAGCAGTACTTC.

This clonotype occurred many times. J is TRBJ2-7 and V is TRBV6-1; TRBD1 is a possible D gene (6 bases). The CDR3 covers 15 residues. Germline CDR1 reads MNHNS; CDR2 reads SASEGT. V gave up 6 bases and J gave up 5 bases, with 20 bases separating them. CDR3 bases: TGTGCCAGCAGCCCTCAACCCGAGGGGGTCCACGAGCAGTACTTC. Its translation: CASSPQPEGVHEQYF.

This clonotype was recorded a few times. As DNA, the CDR3 is TGTGCCAGCAGTTACCGCTCAGCCTACAATGAGCAGTTCTTC. This encodes CASSYRSAYNEQFF. V and J are TRBV7-2 and TRBJ2-1; D call uncertain. The CDR3 runs 14 residues. Per the germline V gene, CDR1 is SGHTA and CDR2 is FQGNSA. V shed 6 bases and J shed 2 bases, with 11 bases lying between them.

This clonotype has a count of ten or more. The rearrangement links TRBV20-1 to TRBJ2-7; 9 bases align to TRBD2. V gave up 3 bases and J gave up 6 bases; unmatched junction bases: 6. CDR1 is DFQATT and CDR2 is SNEGSKA in the germline V gene (reference sequence). The CDR3 extends over 13 amino acids. The CDR3 DNA follows: TGCAGTGCTAGCGTTGGAGCGGGGGGCGAGCAGTACTTC. Residues: CSASVGAGGEQYF.

The chain couples TRBV12-3 or TRBV12-4 to TRBJ1-1, with TRBD1 as a possible D gene (5 bases). Trimming removed 1 base from V and 11 bases from J, with 14 bases in between. This CDR3 has 13 residues. The CDR3 nucleotides read TGTGCCAGCAGTTTAGGGGGGGGTGCCGAGGCTTTCTTT. This encodes CASSLGGGAEAFF.

Ten or more counts support this clonotype. V and J are TRBV5-6 and TRBJ2-1; 12 bases line up with TRBD2. CDR1 SGHDT and CDR2 YYEEEE come from the germline V gene. The CDR3 contains 17 residues. V lost 4 bases to trimming and J lost 7 bases; unmatched junction nucleotides: 12. The CDR3 protein is CASSALTSGGHSNEQFF. DNA for the CDR3: TGTGCCAGCAGCGCCTTGACTAGCGGGGGACATTCAAATGAGCAGTTCTTC.

At least ten counts were recorded for this clonotype. The CDR3, as DNA: TGTGCCAGCTCATCCACCACGACAGCCTACGAGCAGTACTTC. Amino acid sequence: CASSSTTTAYEQYF. V is TRBV18 and J is TRBJ2-7, with a tentative D call TRBD1 (5 bases). The CDR3 runs 14 residues. Germline V lookup: CDR1 KGHSH, CDR2 LQKENI. V was cut by 5 bases and J by 2 bases, with 13 bases left in between.

This clonotype was picked up many times. This sequence joins TRBV12-3 or TRBV12-4 and TRBJ2-1, with TRBD2 matching over 9 bases. This CDR3 has 19 residues. The V segment lost 5 bases and the J segment 0 bases; nucleotides outside the gene matches: 14. The CDR3 DNA is TGTGCCAGCAGTCCACGACTAGCGGCCTGGGATAGCTCCTACAATGAGCAGTTCTTC. Its protein product is CASSPRLAAWDSSYNEQFF.

This clonotype has ten or more counts. V gene TRBV2 combines with J gene TRBJ1-3; the D gene is possibly TRBD1 (5 bases). V lost 2 bases, J lost 4 bases, and 9 bases lay in between. The CDR3 totals 14 residues. Germline V gene lookup returns CDR1 SNHLY and CDR2 FYNNEI. The CDR3 coding sequence is TGTGCCAGCAGTGAACCCAGGGCCGGAAACACCATATATTTT. It specifies CASSEPRAGNTIYF.

The chain uses TRBV12-3 or TRBV12-4 and TRBJ1-3; 7 bases align to TRBD1. J was trimmed by 4 bases and V by 5 bases; bases with no gene match: 5. This CDR3 comprises 14 residues. CDR3 protein: CASSTGVQGNTIYF. The CDR3 bases are TGTGCCAGCAGTACAGGGGTGCAAGGAAACACCATATATTTT.

This clonotype was found a few times. This chain uses TRBV7-9 with TRBJ1-2; 8 bases align to TRBD1. V was clipped by 5 bases and J by 5 bases; unmatched bases: 13. CDR3 length: 16 amino acids. Germline assignment: CDR1 SEHNR and CDR2 FQNEAQ (reference sequence). DNA for the CDR3: TGTGCCAGCAGCCTCGGACAGGGAAGAGGTTTTTATGGCTACACCTTC. Encoded protein: CASSLGQGRGFYGYTF.

The rearrangement uses TRBV2 and TRBJ2-7; the match to TRBD1 covers 10 bases. CDR1 is SNHLY, CDR2 FYNNEI, per germline. V trimming: 9 bases; J trimming: 2 bases; junction bases outside the gene matches: 22. The CDR3 is 19 amino acids. CDR3 residues: CASTQMSGGTGTGAYEQYF. CDR3 nucleotide sequence: TGTGCCAGTACCCAAATGAGTGGAGGGACCGGGACAGGGGCCTACGAGCAGTACTTC.

This clonotype came up many times. The CDR3 DNA reads TGTGCCAGCCATACCGGTGGGTACACGCAGTATTTT. Amino acid sequence: CASHTGGYTQYF. The rearrangement joins TRBV6-2 or TRBV6-3 to TRBJ2-3, with D unresolved. The germline CDR1 and CDR2 sequences are MNHEY and SVGEGT. V gave up 8 bases and J gave up 9 bases, with 15 bases separating them. The CDR3 is made up of 12 amino acids.